Below are 6 T cell receptor beta chains sequenced from a single sample in a study of T-cell memory formation after mild COVID-19. One entry per CDR3 protein results from TCRdb running MiXCR on the 5' RACE reads. Found here are fewer than 600,000 distinct CDR3 sequences, 20% to 25% of them singletons; the top ten hold 8.4%. The source material was PBMCs or a T cell subset sorted from them (not recorded which). All receptors derive from an adult woman who had mild COVID-19 (a few samples of this study predate the infection). Cell type and time point are not known.

CDR3 in DNA: TGCGCCAGCAGCCCTTTGACAGGGGATTTTACAGATACGCAGTATTTT. Its translation is CASSPLTGDFTDTQYF. The chain recombines TRBV4-1 with TRBJ2-3; 8 nucleotides agree with TRBD1. V gave up 4 bases and J gave up 3 bases; unmatched junction bases: 9. The CDR3 has 16 residues. Germline values: CDR1 MGHRA, CDR2 YSYEKL.

The V and J genes are TRBV9 and TRBJ1-6, with D unclear. Trimming left V 4 bases short and J 0 bases short, with 14 bases between. The CDR3 covers 17 residues. Per the germline V gene, CDR1 is SGDLS and CDR2 is YYNGEE. CDR3 sequence (DNA): TGTGCCAGCAGCTTGCGGTCCCTGAGCTCCTATAATTCACCCCTCCACTTT. This sequence encodes CASSLRSLSSYNSPLHF.

CDR3 loop: CASSPPAPVNTAEQYF. As DNA, the CDR3 is TGTGCCAGCTCACCACCGGCCCCAGTGAATACCGCCGAGCAGTACTTC. The chain employs TRBV18 and TRBJ2-7; D is ambiguous. This CDR3 region has 16 residues. Germline values: CDR1 KGHSH, CDR2 LQKENI. V was trimmed by 0 bases and J by 6 bases, leaving 18 bases between them.

This clonotype was seen only a few times. The chain is built from TRBV27 and TRBJ2-1, with TRBD2 identical over 12 bases. The V segment lost 6 bases and the J segment 4 bases; nucleotides outside the gene matches: 4. The V gene's germline CDR1 is MNHEY and CDR2 SMNVEV (reference sequence). CDR3 length: 15 amino acids. DNA for the CDR3: TGTGCCAGCAGGCAACTAGCGGGAGGATACAATGAGCAGTTCTTC. Translated, it gives CASRQLAGGYNEQFF.

This clonotype occurred a few times. The chain uses TRBV27 and TRBJ2-3, with D unclear. The germline V gene has CDR1 MNHEY and CDR2 SMNVEV (reference sequence). The length of the CDR3 is 15 residues. The V end was cut by 2 bases, the J end by 1 base, with 10 bases between. The CDR3 sequence is CASSLTVLRTDTQYF. DNA of the CDR3: TGTGCCAGCAGTTTAACGGTATTACGCACAGATACGCAGTATTTT.

The V gene is TRBV12-3 or TRBV12-4, the J gene TRBJ2-4, with D perhaps TRBD1 (6 bases). The CDR3 is 15 residues long. V lost 5 bases and J lost 8, with 19 bases in between. Written as DNA, the CDR3 is TGTGCCAGCAGTCATATCGAACAGGGCTTGGACATTCAGTACTTC. This sequence encodes CASSHIEQGLDIQYF.